The 5 T cell receptor beta chains presented below share a single source sample, sequenced in a study of blood T cell repertoires in COVID-19. Sequencing used immunoSEQ multiplex PCR; TCRdb keeps in-frame clones, though not all of them. The repertoire holds 200,000 or so clones, with roughly 85% as singletons. The sample consisted of peripheral blood. Receptor source: a man aged 50 to 60 who had recovered from COVID-19.

The chain couples TRBV12-3 or TRBV12-4 to TRBJ2-1, with D possibly being TRBD2 (5 bases). CDR3 length: 13 amino acids. Trimming stripped 1 base from V and 10 bases from J, with 11 bases between. The CDR3 here is CASSLVLGVEQFF. In nucleotides, the CDR3 is TGTGCCAGCAGTTTAGTCTTGGGAGTCGAGCAGTTCTTC.

In this sample, this clone turned up many times. This chain uses TRBV28 with TRBJ2-7; 10 nucleotides align to TRBD2. The CDR3 totals 15 residues. The trim removed 1 base at V and 5 bases at J, leaving 5 bases unmatched. Germline V gives CDR1 MDHEN, CDR2 SYDVKM. CDR3 in amino acids: CASSLFTSGINEQYF. The CDR3 region has the DNA TGTGCCAGCAGTTTATTCACTAGCGGGATCAACGAGCAGTACTTC.

V is TRBV28 and J is TRBJ2-7; D ambiguous. V was trimmed by 4 bases and J by 6 bases, leaving 7 bases between them. CDR1 MDHEN and CDR2 SYDVKM come from the germline V gene. This CDR3 has 11 amino acids. The CDR3 bases are TGTGCCAGCAGTTCCCTAGTCGAGCAGTACTTC. It codes for CASSSLVEQYF.

The chain links TRBV7-8 to TRBJ1-5; 10 bases map to TRBD1. The J segment lost 0 bases and the V segment lost 4 bases, leaving 9 bases of the junction unmatched. The CDR3 has 18 amino acids. From germline, CDR1 is SGHVS and CDR2 FQNEAQ. DNA for the CDR3: TGTGCCAGCAGCTACCGGGACAGGGGCTATTATAGCAATCAGCCCCAGCATTTT. Amino acid sequence: CASSYRDRGYYSNQPQHF.

The chain carries TRBV5-1 and TRBJ2-1; 10 positions agree with TRBD1. Trimming took 3 bases from V and 7 from J; bases not matched to a gene: 7. CDR1 is SGHRS, CDR2 YFSETQ, per germline. The CDR3 contains 15 residues. Here the CDR3 reads CASSSTGQGVNEQFF. In DNA form, the CDR3 reads TGCGCCAGCAGCTCGACCGGACAGGGGGTGAATGAGCAGTTCTTC.